The clone carrying this TCR beta chain was detected many times. What it recognizes is unknown. These data originate in a study of blood T cells in healthy people across ages. Study results and caveats: PBMCs left unsorted prevented a conclusive naive versus antigen-experienced comparison.

The CDR3 runs 14 residues. The germline gives CDR1 SGHTA, CDR2 FQGTGA. Trimming took off 3 bases at V and 3 bases at J, with 11 bases between the two ends. The use of a sample-barcoded 5' primer and a J-beta primer mix characterized a second PCR of about 6 to 12 cycles. TCRdb passed the 5' RACE reads through MiXCR, listing each CDR3 protein once. The table records about a million distinct CDR3 sequences, roughly 48% of them present only once. Healthy Caucasian individuals from Russia aged 6 to 90 served as donors. The source is a man aged 25-45 years in good health. This sequence joins TRBV7-3 and TRBJ1-1, with a weak D call TRBD1 (5 bases). The sequenced material came from blood. The CDR3 DNA reads TGTGCCAGCAGCTTGGGGGGGTTGGACACTGAAGCTTTCTTT. Translating gives CASSLGGLDTEAFF.